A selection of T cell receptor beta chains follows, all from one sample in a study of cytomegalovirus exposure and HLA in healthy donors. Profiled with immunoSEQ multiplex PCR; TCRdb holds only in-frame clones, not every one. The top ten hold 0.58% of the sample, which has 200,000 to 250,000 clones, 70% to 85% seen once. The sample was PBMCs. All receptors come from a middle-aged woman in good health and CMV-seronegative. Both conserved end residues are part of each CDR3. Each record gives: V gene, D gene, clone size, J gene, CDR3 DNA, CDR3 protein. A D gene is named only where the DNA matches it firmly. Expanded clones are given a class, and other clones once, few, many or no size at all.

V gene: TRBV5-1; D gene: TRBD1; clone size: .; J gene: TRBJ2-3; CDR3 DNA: TGCGCCAGCAGCTTGGGGGACAGACCTAGCACAGATACGCAGTATTTT; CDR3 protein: CASSLGDRPSTDTQYF
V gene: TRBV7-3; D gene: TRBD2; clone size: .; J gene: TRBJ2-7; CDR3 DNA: TGTGCCAGCAGCCCGGGGGGGGTGAACGAGCAGTACTTC; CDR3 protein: CASSPGGVNEQYF
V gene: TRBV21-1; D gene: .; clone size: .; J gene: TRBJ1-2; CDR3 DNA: TGTGCCAGCAGCAAGGGGTCCCACAGGGCTTTGGATGGCTACACCTTC; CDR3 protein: CASSKGSHRALDGYTF
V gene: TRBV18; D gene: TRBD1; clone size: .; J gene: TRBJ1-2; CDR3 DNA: TGTGCCAGCTCACCCACGGGACAGTATTCCAACTATGGCTACACCTTC; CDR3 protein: CASSPTGQYSNYGYTF
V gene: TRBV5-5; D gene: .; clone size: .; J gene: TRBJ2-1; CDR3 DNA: TGTGCCAGCAGCTTGGGACCCCAGGACAATGAGCAGTTCTTC; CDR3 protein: CASSLGPQDNEQFF
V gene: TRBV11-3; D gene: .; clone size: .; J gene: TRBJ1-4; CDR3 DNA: TGTGCCAGCAGCGGGGGGGAGCCCCCAACTAATGAAAAACTGTTTTTT; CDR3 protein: CASSGGEPPTNEKLFF
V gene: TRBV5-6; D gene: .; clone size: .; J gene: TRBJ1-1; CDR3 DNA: TGTGCCAGCACCCGAGTCACTGACGGCGGGCTTGTAGCTTTCTTT; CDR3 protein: CASTRVTDGGLVAFF
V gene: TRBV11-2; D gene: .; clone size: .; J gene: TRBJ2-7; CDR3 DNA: TGTGCCAGCAGCTTAGACATCCCAGAGCAGTACTTC; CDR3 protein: CASSLDIPEQYF
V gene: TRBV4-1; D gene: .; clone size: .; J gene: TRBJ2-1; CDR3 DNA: TGCGCCAGCAGCCAGGGACAAACCTACAATGAGCAGTTCTTC; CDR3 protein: CASSQGQTYNEQFF
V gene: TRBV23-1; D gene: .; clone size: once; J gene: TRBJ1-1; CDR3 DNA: TGCGCCAGCAGTCAATCCCGGGAATTTGACACTGAAGCTTTCTTT; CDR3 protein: CASSQSREFDTEAFF
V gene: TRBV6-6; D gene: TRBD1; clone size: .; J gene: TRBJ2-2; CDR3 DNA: TGTGCCAGCAGCCCCGGACAGGGTAACACCGGGGAGCTGTTTTTT; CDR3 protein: CASSPGQGNTGELFF
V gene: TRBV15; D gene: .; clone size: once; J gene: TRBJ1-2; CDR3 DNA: TGTGCCACCAGAGACACAACTAACTATGGCTACACCTTC; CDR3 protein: CATRDTTNYGYTF
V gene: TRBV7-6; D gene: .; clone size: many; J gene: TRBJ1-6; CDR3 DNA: TGTGCCAGCAGCTTAGACCCGGGTTCACCCCTCCACTTT; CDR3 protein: CASSLDPGSPLHF
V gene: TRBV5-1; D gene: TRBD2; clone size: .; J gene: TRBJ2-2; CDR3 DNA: TGCGCCAGCAGCTTGGAGGCTAGCGGGGGTATCGGGGAGCTGTTTTTT; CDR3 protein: CASSLEASGGIGELFF
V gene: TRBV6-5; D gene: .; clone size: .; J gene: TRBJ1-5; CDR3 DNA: TGTGCCAGCAGTCCCACAGGGCGTGGGCAGCCCCAGCATTTT; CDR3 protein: CASSPTGRGQPQHF
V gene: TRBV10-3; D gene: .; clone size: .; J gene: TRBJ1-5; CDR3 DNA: TGTGCCATCAGTGGGACAGCTAGCAATCAGCCCCAGCATTTT; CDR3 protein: CAISGTASNQPQHF
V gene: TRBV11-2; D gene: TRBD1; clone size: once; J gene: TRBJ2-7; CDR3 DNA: TGTGCCAGCAGCTTAGGGGCAGGGGGCTTATACGAGCAGTACTTC; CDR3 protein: CASSLGAGGLYEQYF
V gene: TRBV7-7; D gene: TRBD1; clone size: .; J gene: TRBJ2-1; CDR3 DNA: TGTGCTAGCAGCCGAGGACAGGAAGACAATGAGCAGTTCTTC; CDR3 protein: CASSRGQEDNEQFF